This T cell receptor (beta chain) was sequenced in a study of blood T cell repertoires in COVID-19. Study overall: The study drew acute and convalescent COVID-19 samples from the United States, Italy and Spain. From T cells, B-cell-depleted T cells, or PBMCs came the material, which was cDNA or gDNA.

Germline V gene lookup returns CDR1 LGHDT and CDR2 YNNKEL (reference sequence). The CDR3 runs 14 residues. V lost 1 base, J lost 9 bases, and 6 bases stayed unmatched. Authors' data handling: Amplification with reference gene primers provided the estimates of nucleated cell counts. The repertoire was sequenced with immunoSEQ multiplex PCR; TCRdb's copy has only in-frame clones and lacks some. V and J calls and clone size are those listed in that table; D and trimming were worked out from the DNA. The repertoire has 100,000 to 150,000 clones, approximately 82% of them found once; the top ten carry 3.8%.

The V call is TRBV3-1 (or the pseudogene TRBV3-2), the J call TRBJ2-1, with 7 bases identical to TRBD2. Input material: peripheral blood. This sequence was found in a woman aged 45-65 years with acute or convalescent COVID-19. CDR3 in amino acids: CASSQGPSSGEQFF. The CDR3 bases are TGTGCCAGCAGCCAAGGCCCCTCTAGCGGTGAGCAGTTCTTC.